This TCR beta chain was sequenced during a study of blood T cell repertoires in COVID-19. Study details: Spain, Italy and the United States supplied samples that represented acute and convalescent COVID-19. In each case, the material was cDNA or gDNA derived from T cells, B-cell-depleted T cells, or PBMCs.

The V segment lost 0 bases and the J segment 6 bases; nucleotides outside the gene matches: 7. The CDR3 contains 16 residues. Germline CDR1 SGDLS, CDR2 YYNGEE. Assay used: immunoSEQ multiplex PCR; TCRdb lists only in-frame clones, some missing. The sample has around 200,000 clones; approximately 92% are singletons. Sequencing was done on a sample of PBMCs or T cells enriched from blood (not recorded which). The chain is built from TRBV9 and TRBJ2-2; 8 bases map to TRBD2. The sequence was collected from a woman in her thirties or forties with acute COVID-19. The DNA of the CDR3 is TGTGCCAGCAGCGTAGGAGTAGCGGGGAGGGCCGGGGAGCTGTTTTTT. Translated, it gives CASSVGVAGRAGELFF.